The 9 T cell receptor beta chains reported below all come from one sample, sequenced in a study of blood T cell repertoires in COVID-19 (dated by TCRdb to the early 2020s). The library was generated by the immunoSEQ multiplex PCR assay. Sourced from immuneACCESS, this table was stored by TCRdb with only in-frame sequences that have V and J called. A share of the clones is absent; for the studies checked, an unresolved V gene accounts for under half, and the remainder has no known explanation. This sample lists roughly 250,000 clones; around nine tenths were detected once. The ten largest make up 1.6% of the sample. Sample: PBMCs or T cells enriched from blood (not recorded which). These receptors came from a woman in her fifties or sixties who had recovered from COVID-19.

The chain has TRBV27 and TRBJ2-7, with 7 nucleotides matching TRBD1. Germline V gives CDR1 MNHEY, CDR2 SMNVEV (reference sequence). This CDR3 is 13 amino acids long. The V segment lost 6 bases and the J segment 3 bases; nucleotides outside the gene matches: 5. This CDR3 reads CASRRQGIYEQYF. DNA of the CDR3: TGTGCCAGCAGAAGACAGGGTATCTACGAGCAGTACTTC.

J is TRBJ2-1 and V is TRBV30, with 8 bases lining up with TRBD2. Per germline, CDR1 GTSNPN and CDR2 SVGIG (reference sequence). The length of the CDR3 is 14 residues. After removal of 5 bases from V and 8 bases from J, the junction contained 11 bases not matched to a gene. The CDR3 DNA sequence: TGTGCCTGGGACGGACTAGCCGGAGTTGATGAGCAGTTCTTC. Translating it yields CAWDGLAGVDEQFF.

The chain combines TRBV7-3 with TRBJ2-7; D is possibly TRBD2 (5 bases). This CDR3 contains 13 residues. Germline V gene sequence: CDR1 SGHTA, CDR2 FQGTGA. With 1 base removed from V and 6 bases from J, the gap between germline ends came to 10 bases. CDR3 nucleotides: TGTGCCAGCAGCTTAAGTATCGGAGGCGAGCAGTACTTC. Its translation is CASSLSIGGEQYF.

The V call is TRBV19, the J call TRBJ1-5, with a weak D call TRBD1 (5 bases). The CDR3 extends over 18 amino acids. The germline V gene encodes CDR1 LNHDA and CDR2 SQIVND (reference sequence). V lost 0 bases to trimming and J lost 5 bases, with 20 bases between them. In DNA, the CDR3 is TGTGCCAGTAGTATAGATCGGGGGGGACTGGCCCTATATCAGCCCCAGCATTTT. Protein: CASSIDRGGLALYQPQHF.

The chain links TRBV28 to TRBJ2-7; 8 positions agree with TRBD2. The CDR3 sequence is 14 residues long. Germline CDR1 and CDR2: MDHEN and SYDVKM. J was trimmed by 2 bases and V by 3 bases; bases with no gene match: 3. As DNA, the CDR3 is TGTGCCAGCAGTTTGGTAGCGGGAACCTACGAGCAGTACTTC. Protein: CASSLVAGTYEQYF.

This rearrangement joins TRBV7-9 to TRBJ1-3; D is unresolved. Germline V gives CDR1 SEHNR, CDR2 FQNEAQ (reference sequence). Trimming shortened V by 5 bases and J by 0 bases, and 23 bases separated the two germline ends. This CDR3 contains 19 residues. The CDR3 spells CASSALSGSALSSGNTIYF. CDR3 in DNA: TGTGCCAGCAGCGCACTGTCAGGTTCGGCATTAAGCTCTGGAAACACCATATATTTT.

This clone has a handful of counts. The chain links TRBV5-1 to TRBJ1-2; TRBD1 matches 7 bases. Trimming at V came to 2 bases and at J to 6 bases, leaving 4 bases not matched to a gene. Germline V gene data show CDR1 as SGHRS and CDR2 as YFSETQ. This CDR3 comprises 13 residues. The CDR3 is CASSFTGDHGYTF. CDR3 sequence (DNA): TGCGCCAGCAGCTTTACAGGGGACCATGGCTACACCTTC. Based on the CDR3 plus reference TRBV5-1 and TRBJ1-2, the full variable domain is KAGVTQTPRYLIKTRGQQVTLSCSPISGHRSVSWYQQTPGQGLQFLFEYFSETQRNKGNFPGRFSGRQFSNSRSEMNVSTLELGDSALYLCASSFTGDHGYTFGSGTRLTVV.

This clone was found a few times. This chain connects TRBV7-8 to TRBJ1-6; D call uncertain. The V gene lost 1 base and the J gene lost 9 bases, with 19 bases spanning the gap. CDR1 SGHVS and CDR2 FQNEAQ come from the germline V gene. This CDR3 contains 17 residues. CDR3 nucleotides: TGTGCCAGCAGCTTAGACCGTTGGTTAAGGCGGGCTTCACCCCTCCACTTT. Encoded protein: CASSLDRWLRRASPLHF.

The genes are TRBV11-2 and TRBJ2-7; perhaps TRBD2 as D (6 bases). CDR1 and CDR2 from the germline V gene are SGHAT and FQNNGV. Trimming removed 5 bases from V and 0 bases from J, with 17 bases in between. The CDR3 loop spans 16 amino acids. The CDR3 protein is CASSNSLRDSSYEQYF. The CDR3 bases are TGTGCCAGCAGCAATAGTCTCCGGGACTCCTCCTACGAGCAGTACTTC.